This T cell receptor (beta chain) emerged from a study of blood T cell repertoires in COVID-19. As for the study in general: Some COVID-19 samples were acute and others convalescent; all came from the United States, Italy and Spain. T cells, B-cell-depleted T cells, or PBMCs supplied cDNA or gDNA.

Authors' processing steps: Cell counts per sample came from amplifying reference gene primers. Sequencing was performed with immunoSEQ multiplex PCR; in TCRdb, only in-frame clones are kept and a portion is missing. That table gives V, J and clone size, and the DNA gave D and trimming. The sample lists tens of thousands of clones; approximately 90% were seen once. This TCR derives from a human donor in a cohort sampled during active COVID-19. The material sequenced was peripheral blood.

The CDR3 DNA sequence: TGTGCCAGTAGTATCTCGGGTCAGCCCCAGCATTTT. It translates to CASSISGQPQHF. V usage is TRBV19 and J usage is TRBJ1-5, with D uncertain. Trimming stripped 3 bases from V and 6 bases from J, with 6 bases between. This CDR3 is 12 amino acids long. The V gene's germline CDR1 is LNHDA and CDR2 SQIVND (reference sequence).